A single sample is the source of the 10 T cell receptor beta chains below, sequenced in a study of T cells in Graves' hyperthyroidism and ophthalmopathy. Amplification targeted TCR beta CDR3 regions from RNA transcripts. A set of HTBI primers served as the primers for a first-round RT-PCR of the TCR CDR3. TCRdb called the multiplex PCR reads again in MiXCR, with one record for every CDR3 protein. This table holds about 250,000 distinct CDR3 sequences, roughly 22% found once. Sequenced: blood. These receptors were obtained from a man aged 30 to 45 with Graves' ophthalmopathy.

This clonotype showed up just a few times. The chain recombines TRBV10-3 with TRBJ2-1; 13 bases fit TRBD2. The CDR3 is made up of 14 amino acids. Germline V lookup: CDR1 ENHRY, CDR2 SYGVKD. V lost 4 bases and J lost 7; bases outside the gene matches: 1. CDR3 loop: CAISGTSGRNEQFF. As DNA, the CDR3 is TGTGCCATCAGTGGGACTAGCGGGAGAAATGAGCAGTTCTTC.

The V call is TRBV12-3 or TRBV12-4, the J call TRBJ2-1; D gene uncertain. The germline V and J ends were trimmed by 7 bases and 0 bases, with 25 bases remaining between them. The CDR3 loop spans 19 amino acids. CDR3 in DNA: TGTGCCAGCACACCCACAGACGGTAAAAGTTTAAGCTCCTACAATGAGCAGTTCTTC. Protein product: CASTPTDGKSLSSYNEQFF.

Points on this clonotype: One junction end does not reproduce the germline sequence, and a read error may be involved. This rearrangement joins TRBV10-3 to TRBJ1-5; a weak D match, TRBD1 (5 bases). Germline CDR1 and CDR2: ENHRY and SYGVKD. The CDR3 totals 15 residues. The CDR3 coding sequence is TGTGCCAGCAGTGGTCAGGGAAAGAACAATCAGCCCCAGCATTTT. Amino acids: CASSGQGKNNQPQHF.

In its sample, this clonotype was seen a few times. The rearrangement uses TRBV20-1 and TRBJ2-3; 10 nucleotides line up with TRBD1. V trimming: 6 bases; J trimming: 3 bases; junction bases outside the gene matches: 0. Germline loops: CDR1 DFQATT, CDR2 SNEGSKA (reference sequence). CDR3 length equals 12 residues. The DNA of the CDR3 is TGCAGTGCGGACAGGGGGACAGATACGCAGTATTTT. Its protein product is CSADRGTDTQYF.

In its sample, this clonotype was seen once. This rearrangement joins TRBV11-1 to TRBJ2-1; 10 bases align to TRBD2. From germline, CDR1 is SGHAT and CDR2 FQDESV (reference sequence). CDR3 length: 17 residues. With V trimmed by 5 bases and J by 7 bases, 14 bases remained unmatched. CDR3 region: CASSVLPGLAGENEQFF. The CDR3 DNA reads TGTGCCAGCAGCGTTCTCCCGGGGCTAGCGGGAGAAAATGAGCAGTTCTTC.

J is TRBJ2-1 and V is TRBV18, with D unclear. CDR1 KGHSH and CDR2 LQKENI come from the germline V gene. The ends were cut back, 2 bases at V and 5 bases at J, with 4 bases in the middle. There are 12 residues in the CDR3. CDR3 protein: CASSPRDNEQFF. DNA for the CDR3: TGTGCCAGCTCACCAAGGGACAATGAGCAGTTCTTC.

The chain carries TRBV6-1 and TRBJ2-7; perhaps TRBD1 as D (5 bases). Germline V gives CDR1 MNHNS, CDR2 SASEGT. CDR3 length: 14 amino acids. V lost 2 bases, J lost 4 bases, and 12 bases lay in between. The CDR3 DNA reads TGTGCCAGCAGTGAAAGGGGATTGGGATACGAGCAGTACTTC. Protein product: CASSERGLGYEQYF.

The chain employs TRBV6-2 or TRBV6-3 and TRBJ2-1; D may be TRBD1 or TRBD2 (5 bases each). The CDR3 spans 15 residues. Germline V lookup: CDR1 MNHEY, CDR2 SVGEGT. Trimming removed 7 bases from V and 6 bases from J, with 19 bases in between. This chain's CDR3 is CASTPWGSGSNEQFF. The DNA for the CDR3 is TGTGCCAGCACTCCCTGGGGGTCGGGGTCCAATGAGCAGTTCTTC.

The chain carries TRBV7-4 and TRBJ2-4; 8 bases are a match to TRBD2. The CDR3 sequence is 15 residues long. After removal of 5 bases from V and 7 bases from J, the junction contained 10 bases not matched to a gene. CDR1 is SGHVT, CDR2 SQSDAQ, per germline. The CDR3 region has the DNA TGTGCCAGCAGCCCGACCGGGAGGGTCGGGAACATTCAGTACTTC. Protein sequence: CASSPTGRVGNIQYF.

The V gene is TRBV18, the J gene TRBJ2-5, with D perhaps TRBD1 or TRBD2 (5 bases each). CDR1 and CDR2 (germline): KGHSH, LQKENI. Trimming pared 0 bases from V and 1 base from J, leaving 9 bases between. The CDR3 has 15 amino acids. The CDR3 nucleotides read TGTGCCAGCTCACCACCGGTGGGGGTCCAAGAGACCCAGTACTTC. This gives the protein CASSPPVGVQETQYF.